This T cell receptor (beta chain) was profiled in a study of T cells in Graves' hyperthyroidism and ophthalmopathy. This clonotype was detected ten times or more. Among the patients, aged 18 to 65, hyperthyroidism was newly diagnosed and had lasted under 2 months. RNA transcripts yielded amplified TCR beta CDR3 regions. With the HTBI primer set, the TCR CDR3 went through a first round of RT-PCR. TCRdb reprocessed the multiplex PCR reads via MiXCR and lists one record per CDR3 protein. The data contain about 620,000 distinct CDR3 sequences, roughly 16% of them singletons. This TCR came from a woman aged 30 to 39 with Graves' hyperthyroidism. Input material: blood.

CDR3 bases: TGTGCCAGCAGCCGGGCCCCTCCCGGAGAGACCCAGTACTTC. Its protein product is CASSRAPPGETQYF. The gene calls are TRBV6-1 and TRBJ2-5; D is unresolved. V dropped 6 bases and J dropped 4 bases, with 15 bases sitting between them. Germline CDR1 is MNHNS and CDR2 is SASEGT. The CDR3 covers 14 residues.